Below, 20 T cell receptor beta chains from the same sample are listed, as sequenced in a study of identifying expanded T cells in peripheral blood. Sequencing was performed with immunoSEQ multiplex PCR; in TCRdb, only in-frame clones are kept and a portion is missing. Of over 90,000 clones in the sample, about 91% were seen once. The source material was blood. The receptors come from a person aged 18 to 75 in good health.

The chain is built from TRBV20-1 and TRBJ1-1; the D is unclear. Germline loops: CDR1 DFQATT, CDR2 SNEGSKA (reference sequence). V gave up 5 bases and J gave up 7 bases, with 11 bases separating them. The CDR3 has 11 amino acids. CDR3 protein: CSADGRSEAFF. The CDR3, as DNA: TGCAGTGCTGATGGACGGAGTGAAGCTTTCTTT.

This chain connects TRBV14 to TRBJ1-1, with D tentatively TRBD1 (6 bases). CDR3 length equals 13 residues. The germline V and J ends were trimmed by 4 bases and 8 bases, with 14 bases remaining between them. Germline lookup yields CDR1 SGHDN and CDR2 FVKESK. CDR3 sequence reads: CASSLLGGSEAFF. In DNA, the CDR3 is TGTGCCAGCAGCCTACTAGGGGGATCGGAAGCTTTCTTT.

The V call is TRBV7-8, the J call TRBJ1-2; 7 bases are a match to TRBD1. There are 15 residues in the CDR3. J was trimmed by 6 bases and V by 1 base; bases with no gene match: 8. CDR1 SGHVS and CDR2 FQNEAQ come from the germline V gene. CDR3 in DNA: TGTGCCAGCAGCTTAGGTCAGGGGGTAATTAATGGCTACACCTTC. This gives the protein CASSLGQGVINGYTF.

V is TRBV7-2 and J is TRBJ1-3; no reliable D call. Germline CDR1 is SGHTA and CDR2 is FQGNSA. The CDR3 totals 14 residues. Trimming took 3 bases from V and 1 from J, leaving 7 bases between them. The CDR3, as DNA: TGTGCCAGCAGCTTCTCGGGTTCTGGAAACACCATATATTTT. Residues: CASSFSGSGNTIYF.

The chain employs TRBV5-4 and TRBJ2-7; 10 nucleotides match TRBD1. The CDR3 totals 16 residues. V was clipped by 3 bases and J by 6 bases; unmatched bases: 12. Germline CDR1 reads SGHNT; CDR2 reads YYREEE (reference sequence). The DNA for the CDR3 is TGTGCCAGCAGCTGGCGGACAGGGGGGACCCTTGGCGAGCAGTACTTC. It codes for CASSWRTGGTLGEQYF.

J is TRBJ1-6 and V is TRBV5-1; 7 bases are a match to TRBD1. The CDR3 extends over 20 amino acids. After removal of 0 bases from V and 0 bases from J, the junction contained 12 bases not matched to a gene. Germline CDR1 SGHRS, CDR2 YFSETQ. The CDR3 DNA reads as TGCGCCAGCAGCTTGGCCGGGGCAGGGGGTGACAGCTCCTATAATTCACCCCTCCACTTT. It specifies CASSLAGAGGDSSYNSPLHF.

This chain uses TRBV19 with TRBJ2-7; D uncertain. The V end lost 6 bases, the J end lost 2 bases, and 14 bases lay between the germline ends. CDR3 length equals 14 residues. Germline-derived CDR1 and CDR2 are LNHDA and SQIVND (reference sequence). This CDR3 reads CASRGSAGTYEQYF. CDR3 nucleotide sequence: TGTGCCAGTAGAGGCTCGGCAGGTACCTACGAGCAGTACTTC.

The V and J genes are TRBV15 and TRBJ2-3; either TRBD1 or TRBD2 may supply D (5 bases each). V was cut by 5 bases and J by 1 base, with 16 bases left in between. Germline V gives CDR1 LNHNV, CDR2 YYDKDF (reference sequence). The CDR3 spans 16 residues. The DNA of the CDR3 is TGTGCCACCAGCGCCCGGGACGAACGGGGCACAGATACGCAGTATTTT. Translation: CATSARDERGTDTQYF.

The gene calls are TRBV7-2 and TRBJ1-4; D is unresolved. V lost 5 bases to trimming and J lost 5 bases, with 12 bases between them. CDR3 size: 14 residues. Germline V gene lookup returns CDR1 SGHTA and CDR2 FQGNSA. The CDR3: CASSPPGENEKLFF. CDR3 nucleotide sequence: TGTGCCAGCAGCCCACCGGGAGAAAATGAAAAACTGTTTTTT.

The V call is TRBV14, the J call TRBJ2-3; D assignment may be TRBD1 or TRBD2 (6 bases each). Per the germline V gene, CDR1 is SGHDN and CDR2 is FVKESK. V gave up 0 bases and J gave up 0 bases, with 16 bases separating them. This CDR3 is built from 18 residues. The CDR3 DNA sequence: TGTGCCAGCAGCCAAGATCCTTGGGGGGCTTCTAGCACAGATACGCAGTATTTT. Residues: CASSQDPWGASSTDTQYF.

The V gene is TRBV30, the J gene TRBJ2-5, with 7 bases identical to TRBD2. Germline trimming cut 3 bases from V and 5 bases from J; bases unmatched to any gene: 9. CDR1 and CDR2 (germline): GTSNPN, SVGIG (reference sequence). This CDR3 region has 14 residues. Here the CDR3 reads CAWSPLWGGETQYF. The CDR3 nucleotides are TGTGCCTGGAGCCCTCTGTGGGGAGGGGAGACCCAGTACTTC.

The chain combines TRBV14 with TRBJ1-4; D is undetermined. The CDR3 consists of 12 residues. The germline gives CDR1 SGHDN, CDR2 FVKESK. V dropped 8 bases and J dropped 8 bases, with 12 bases sitting between them. CDR3 in DNA: TGTGCCAGCTCCCAAAGTCGGGAAAAACTGTTTTTT. Translating gives CASSQSREKLFF. Filled out from reference TRBV14 and TRBJ1-4, the complete variable domain reads EAGVTQFPSHSVIEKGQTVTLRCDPISGHDNLYWYRRVMGKEIKFLLHFVKESKQDESGMPNNRFLAERTGGTYSTLKVQPAELEDSGVYFCASSQSREKLFFGSGTQLSVL.

The chain links TRBV21-1 to TRBJ2-7; the table names TRBD1, a call not compared with the DNA. TRBV21-1 is described as a pseudogene. This CDR3 has 15 amino acids. The CDR3 bases are TGTGCCAGCAGCAAAGGCCGGGACAGTGCCTACGAGCAGTACTTC. Protein product: CASSKGRDSAYEQYF.

The chain recombines TRBV9 with TRBJ1-1, with 9 positions matching TRBD1. Germline CDR1 reads SGDLS; CDR2 reads YYNGEE. The junction had 4 bases not matched to a gene; V was cut back by 4 bases and J by 3 bases. The CDR3 has 14 amino acids. CDR3: CASSPGQGYTEAFF. CDR3 sequence (DNA): TGTGCCAGCAGCCCCGGACAGGGGTACACTGAAGCTTTCTTT.

This chain joins TRBV7-3 and TRBJ2-1, with TRBD1 as a possible D gene (5 bases). This CDR3 is 16 amino acids long. Trimming cost V 5 bases and J 0 bases, with 14 bases left between them. Germline V CDR1 and CDR2: SGHTA, FQGTGA. This chain's CDR3 is CASSQSRASSYNEQFF. The CDR3, as DNA: TGTGCCAGCAGCCAATCCAGGGCTAGCTCCTACAATGAGCAGTTCTTC.

The CDR3 here is CASRMQLETWDTQYF. The CDR3 DNA follows: TGTGCCAGTAGGATGCAGCTAGAAACGTGGGATACGCAGTATTTT. This chain links TRBV19 with TRBJ2-3; D unresolved. The CDR3 sequence is 15 residues long. Germline assignment: CDR1 LNHDA and CDR2 SQIVND (reference sequence). V lost 6 bases and J lost 6, with 19 bases in between.

The chain recombines TRBV7-9 with TRBJ2-1, with D possibly being TRBD1 or TRBD2 (5 bases each). V was shortened by 8 bases and J by 15 bases, with 23 bases between the two germline ends. Germline CDR1 reads SEHNR; CDR2 reads FQNEAQ (reference sequence). The CDR3 has 13 amino acids. The CDR3 is CASSRGSGERAFF. CDR3 in DNA: TGTGCCAGCTCCCGGGGCTCCGGTGAGAGGGCGTTCTTC.

The chain carries TRBV2 and TRBJ1-6, with D possibly matching TRBD1 (6 bases). CDR3 size: 15 residues. Between the trimmed V and J ends, which lost 7 bases and 6 bases, there was a span of 16 bases. Germline-derived CDR1 and CDR2 are SNHLY and FYNNEI. The chain's CDR3 is CASNVGGLPNSPLHF. The CDR3 DNA follows: TGTGCCAGCAATGTAGGGGGACTACCTAATTCACCCCTCCACTTT.

The rearrangement links TRBV27 to TRBJ1-1; D unclear. The germline CDR1 and CDR2 sequences are MNHEY and SMNVEV (reference sequence). There are 11 residues in the CDR3. Trimming stripped 5 bases from V and 8 bases from J, with 9 bases between. In DNA, the CDR3 is TGTGCCAGCAGTCCGACCATAGAAGCTTTCTTT. This sequence encodes CASSPTIEAFF.

The CDR3 nucleotides read TGTGCCAGCTCTCGGGACTCCGGCTCTGGAAACACCATATATTTT. As protein: CASSRDSGSGNTIYF. This chain joins TRBV18 and TRBJ1-3; weak D call: TRBD1 (5 bases). Germline-derived CDR1 and CDR2 are KGHSH and LQKENI. Trimming removed 6 bases from V and 0 bases from J, with 12 bases in between. The CDR3 is 15 residues long. Full variable domain (rest looked up from reference TRBV18 and TRBJ1-3): NAGVMQNPRHLVRRRGQEARLRCSPMKGHSHVYWYRQLPEEGLKFMVYLQKENIIDESGMPKERFSAEFPKEGPSILRIQQVVRGDSAAYFCASSRDSGSGNTIYFGEGSWLTVV.